This TCR beta chain was obtained from a study of tumor-infiltrating lymphocytes in primary liver carcinoma. Study-wide context: The patient population consisted of men and women between 30 and 69 years of age. These were node-negative, non-metastatic T1-T3 tumors of roughly 4.2 to 10 cm. Study-wide findings and caveats: The study found tumor-adjacent and tumor-blood pairs overlapped less than tumor region pairs. A significantly higher top-250-clone fraction was found in tumors than in blood (p = 0.039).

Notes on this clonotype: No antigen is known for it. This could be a read error, since a much larger clone is one nucleotide away.

The roughly 18-32 mg bulk tissue piece was not sorted before simultaneous RNA and DNA extraction. Looked up from germline, CDR1 is SEHNR and CDR2 is FQNEAQ (reference sequence). The CDR3 loop spans 13 amino acids. V shed 3 bases and J shed 6 bases, with 9 bases lying between them. Total RNA (around 500 ng) served as template for TCR beta cDNA synthesis primed by a constant-region primer. Slightly modified ARM-PCR, run as three nested multiplex PCR rounds, produced the TCR beta libraries. It was with TRBV1-TRBV30 forward primers and a C-beta reverse primer that the first two PCR rounds were run, at roughly 10 cycles each. In TCRdb, the multiplex PCR reads were re-called with MiXCR into one record per CDR3 protein. The table lists 90,000 to 150,000 distinct CDR3 sequences, 55% to 70% of them singletons.

The chain combines TRBV7-9 with TRBJ2-1; TRBD2 is a possible D gene (6 bases). Material for sequencing was tumor-adjacent normal liver tissue. The TCR comes from a woman aged 55-75 years with primary liver carcinoma and hepatitis B virus infection. DNA of the CDR3: TGTGCCAGCAGCTTCACGGGAGTCAATGAGCAGTTCTTC. Translating gives CASSFTGVNEQFF. Together with reference TRBV7-9 and TRBJ2-1, the CDR3 gives the full variable domain: DTGVSQNPRHKITKRGQNVTFRCDPISEHNRLYWYRQTLGQGPEFLTYFQNEAQLEKSRLLSDRFSAERPKGSFSTLEIQRTEQGDSAMYLCASSFTGVNEQFFGPGTRLTVL.